The 14 T cell receptor beta chains in this list originate from one sample, sequenced in a study of cytomegalovirus exposure and HLA in healthy donors. Both 60 Vbeta primers and 13 Jbeta primers went into the PCR. TCRdb's copy holds only in-frame clones and misses some; the assay was immunoSEQ multiplex PCR. The sample holds 100,000 to 150,000 clones; around 73% are singletons and the top ten take about a tenth. The sequencing sample was made of PBMCs. Receptors were obtained from a man aged 25-40 years in good health and CMV-seropositive.

V and J are TRBV10-3 and TRBJ2-7; D may be TRBD2 (7 bases). Between the trimmed V and J ends, which lost 7 bases and 4 bases, there was a span of 14 bases. The length of the CDR3 is 13 residues. The germline CDR1 and CDR2 sequences are ENHRY and SYGVKD. The CDR3, as DNA: TGTGCCATCAAAGGGGGAGGGCCTTACGAGCAGTACTTC. As protein: CAIKGGGPYEQYF.

This sequence joins TRBV5-1 and TRBJ2-7, with 12 positions matching TRBD1. The V gene's germline CDR1 is SGHRS and CDR2 YFSETQ. Trimming cost V 4 bases and J 0 bases; bases outside gene matches: 14. This CDR3 is built from 19 residues. The CDR3 loop reads CASSIGPGTGGGSSYEQYF. The CDR3 nucleotides are TGCGCCAGCAGCATCGGTCCCGGGACAGGGGGCGGAAGCTCCTACGAGCAGTACTTC.

V usage is TRBV27 and J usage is TRBJ2-1; TRBD1 is a possible D gene (6 bases). The V end was cut by 8 bases, the J end by 0 bases, with 26 bases between. This CDR3 is 19 amino acids long. Germline values: CDR1 MNHEY, CDR2 SMNVEV (reference sequence). The CDR3 protein is CASRINSRGAASSYNEQFF. CDR3 DNA: TGTGCCAGCCGCATTAACAGCAGGGGCGCCGCCAGCTCCTACAATGAGCAGTTCTTC.

The gene calls are TRBV28 and TRBJ2-7; weak D call: TRBD2 (5 bases). The CDR3 is 13 amino acids. The germline V gene has CDR1 MDHEN and CDR2 SYDVKM. V lost 3 bases and J lost 3, with 9 bases in between. The CDR3 DNA reads as TGTGCCAGCAGTTTTGGAGGAAACTACGAGCAGTACTTC. This encodes CASSFGGNYEQYF.

V and J are TRBV5-6 and TRBJ1-5; 7 bases are a match to TRBD1. The V gene's germline CDR1 is SGHDT and CDR2 YYEEEE. V dropped 2 bases and J dropped 4; count of bases not matched to a gene: 9. The CDR3 covers 16 residues. CDR3 coding DNA: TGTGCCAGCAGCTTTAGGAGGGGGCGAGGGAATCAGCCCCAGCATTTT. It encodes CASSFRRGRGNQPQHF.

This sequence joins TRBV11-2 and TRBJ2-2; tentative D call: TRBD1 (5 bases). Germline V gives CDR1 SGHAT, CDR2 FQNNGV. The CDR3 loop spans 15 amino acids. V was pared by 3 bases and J by 2 bases, with 10 bases between. In DNA form, the CDR3 reads TGTGCCAGCAGCTTGTCCAGGGTAAACACCGGGGAGCTGTTTTTT. It codes for CASSLSRVNTGELFF. The full variable domain, its missing parts supplied by reference TRBV11-2 and TRBJ2-2, is EAGVAQSPRYKIIEKRQSVAFWCNPISGHATLYWYQQILGQGPKLLIQFQNNGVVDDSQLPKDRFSAERLKGVDSTLKIQPAKLEDSAVYLCASSLSRVNTGELFFGEGSRLTVL.

The rearrangement joins TRBV6-5 to TRBJ2-1, with TRBD1 as a possible D gene (5 bases). The ends were cut back, 9 bases at V and 9 bases at J, with 12 bases in the middle. Germline CDR1 and CDR2: MNHEY and SVGAGI. This CDR3 contains 11 residues. The CDR3 DNA reads TGTGCCAGTGGGGCGCTCGGTGAGCAGTTCTTC. Protein product: CASGALGEQFF.

The rearrangement joins TRBV7-9 to TRBJ1-1, with no clear D. The CDR3 length is 15 residues. CDR1 is SEHNR, CDR2 FQNEAQ, per germline (reference sequence). V lost 1 base and J lost 4, with 13 bases in between. CDR3 nucleotides: TGTGCCAGCAGCTTAGAGCCGCGTCTTGGCACTGAAGCTTTCTTT. It codes for CASSLEPRLGTEAFF.

This clone was seen a few times. The rearrangement links TRBV7-6 to TRBJ2-7; 13 bases match TRBD2. Germline V gives CDR1 SGHVS, CDR2 FNYEAQ. J lost 2 bases, V lost 6 bases, and 1 base had no gene match. CDR3 length: 14 amino acids. This CDR3 is CASSGTSGAYEQYF. The CDR3, as DNA: TGTGCCAGCAGTGGGACTAGCGGGGCCTACGAGCAGTACTTC.

The chain joins TRBV7-6 to TRBJ2-7, with TRBD2 matching over 8 bases. CDR1 and CDR2 (germline): SGHVS, FNYEAQ. The CDR3 contains 13 residues. Losses at the gene ends were 4 bases for V and 5 bases for J; bases not matched to a gene: 4. CDR3 sequence (DNA): TGTGCCAGCAGCTCGCGGGGGGACCACGAGCAGTACTTC. This sequence encodes CASSSRGDHEQYF.

The chain links TRBV10-3 to TRBJ1-3; tentative D call: TRBD1 (5 bases). V was shortened by 6 bases and J by 1 base, with 13 bases between the two germline ends. Per germline, CDR1 ENHRY and CDR2 SYGVKD. The CDR3 is made up of 15 amino acids. This CDR3 is CAIRRDVFSGNTIYF. CDR3 coding DNA: TGTGCCATCAGGCGGGACGTTTTTTCTGGAAACACCATATATTTT.

The V call is TRBV5-1, the J call TRBJ1-1; D is unclear. The germline gives CDR1 SGHRS, CDR2 YFSETQ. V dropped 0 bases and J dropped 1 base, with 10 bases sitting between them. This CDR3 contains 15 residues. The CDR3: CASSLARVGNTEAFF. CDR3 nucleotides: TGCGCCAGCAGCTTGGCGCGGGTTGGGAACACTGAAGCTTTCTTT.

There are a few counts of this clone. The V call is TRBV10-3, the J call TRBJ1-2, with 7 bases that match TRBD1. CDR1 is ENHRY, CDR2 SYGVKD, per germline. V lost 7 bases, J lost 4 bases, and 6 bases stayed unmatched. The CDR3 is 13 amino acids. The CDR3 DNA follows: TGTGCCATCACCGGGGACAGCAGCTATGGCTACACCTTC. It codes for CAITGDSSYGYTF.

The chain uses TRBV4-1 and TRBJ2-5, with D perhaps matching TRBD2 (6 bases). The germline V and J ends were trimmed by 4 bases and 2 bases, with 8 bases remaining between them. This CDR3 is 13 amino acids long. Per germline, CDR1 MGHRA and CDR2 YSYEKL. The CDR3, as DNA: TGCGCCAGCAGCCTTCTAGCGCAAGAGACCCAGTACTTC. Residues: CASSLLAQETQYF.